Listed below are T cell receptor beta chains from one sample, sequenced in a study of blood T cell repertoires in COVID-19. Using immunoSEQ multiplex PCR, the repertoire was profiled, and TCRdb retains in-frame clones only, with some absent. In the table there are around 150,000 clones, around 76% of which are singletons. The source material was peripheral blood. Receptors were obtained from a man aged 60 to 75 with acute or convalescent COVID-19. The conserved cysteine and the conserved F or W are not part of the CDR3 here.

V gene	J gene	CDR3 protein
TRBV6-6	TRBJ2-7	AASPGASSYEQY
TRBV6-5	TRBJ1-2	ASSPGQGRNYGYT
TRBV27	TRBJ1-6	ASSPRTGGDSPLH
TRBV11-2	TRBJ1-3	ASSFALSSGNTIY
TRBV6-5	TRBJ1-3	ASSLRVDTIY
TRBV19	TRBJ2-3	ASSNRRLAGRDTQY
TRBV5-1	TRBJ1-5	ASSLSGQGWDQPQH
TRBV6-2/TRBV6-3	TRBJ2-1	ASSYPGGNEQF
TRBV5-1	TRBJ2-5	ASSLNPGQGAGETQY
TRBV5-1	TRBJ2-3	ASSSTTLVADTQY
TRBV4-1	TRBJ2-7	ASSPRPAGAYEQY
TRBV5-1	TRBJ1-4	ASSRGTGRELF
TRBV12-5	TRBJ2-1	ATRERDVPKQF
TRBV5-1	TRBJ2-7	ASSPQNRVFTYEQY
TRBV29-1	TRBJ1-1	SVESISGGTEAF
TRBV25-1	TRBJ2-1	ASSTHRGHFSYNEQF
TRBV19	TRBJ1-3	ASIPPGLSSGNTIY
TRBV29-1	TRBJ2-3	SVRQGGTDTQY
TRBV15	TRBJ1-1	ATSRVKGGWGAEAF
TRBV5-1	TRBJ2-1	ASSLLTSGMSSYNEQF
TRBV19	TRBJ1-5	ASSSLGTGNQPQH
TRBV6-5	TRBJ1-5	ASSYSNQGNQPQH
TRBV28	TRBJ2-5	ASYETNTETQY
TRBV19	TRBJ2-5	ASSITSGGVQETQY
TRBV7-8	TRBJ2-1	ASSLAGVILNEQF
TRBV6-5	TRBJ1-5	ASSYSLPRRGQPQH
TRBV13	TRBJ2-1	ASSLVVGLGSDNEQF
TRBV28	TRBJ2-7	ASTAGTTYYEQY
TRBV27	TRBJ2-1	ASSLSASRYNEQF
TRBV19	TRBJ1-2	ASSDRDGARGYT
TRBV6-4	TRBJ2-1	ASSDKGLAGVSEQF
TRBV4-2	TRBJ2-3	ASSTWTSGITDTQY
TRBV19	TRBJ1-1	ASSGLTLGLTEAF
TRBV23-1	TRBJ2-1	ASSLRTTALPYNEQF
TRBV27	TRBJ1-2	ASTQGQGAVSGYT
TRBV12-5	TRBJ2-1	ASGLYLVSNEQF
TRBV9	TRBJ1-6	ASRRGSGNSPLH
TRBV29-1	TRBJ2-7	SVLDKSYEQY
TRBV5-1	TRBJ2-7	ASSPGTVGDYEQY
TRBV19	TRBJ1-1	ASRGGSTEAF
TRBV7-9	TRBJ1-4	ASSPRGTTNEKLF
TRBV27	TRBJ2-7	ASSPQMAYEQY
TRBV15	TRBJ2-3	ATSRGQRTDTQY
TRBV18	TRBJ2-1	ASSPPGQRDEQF
TRBV7-8	TRBJ2-1	ASSKGTGESGEQF
TRBV12-3/TRBV12-4	TRBJ1-6	ASSLRGRPLH
TRBV27	TRBJ2-3	ASSPTSSGRTDTQY
TRBV6-2/TRBV6-3	TRBJ2-3	ASSYPEREGTDTQY
TRBV12-3/TRBV12-4	TRBJ2-1	ASSRGNEQF
TRBV21-1	TRBJ2-7	ASSSVGPRGGGHEQY
TRBV3-1/TRBV3-2	TRBJ2-3	ASSTLGGPTDTQY
TRBV20-1	TRBJ2-7	SASRQGGDEQY
TRBV9	TRBJ1-3	ASSATGDSSGNTIY